These 4 T cell receptor beta chains originate from one sample sequenced in a study of blood T cell repertoires in COVID-19. The data were produced by immunoSEQ multiplex PCR, yet TCRdb's version contains in-frame clones alone and is incomplete. The data show 180,000 or so clones, roughly 86% seen once. The material sequenced was peripheral blood. The receptors derive from a woman of 80 years or more in a cohort sampled during active or convalescent COVID-19.

The V call is TRBV27, the J call TRBJ1-2; 10 nucleotides align to TRBD1. This CDR3 has 16 residues. Germline CDR1 is MNHEY and CDR2 is SMNVEV (reference sequence). J gave up 4 bases and V 1 base, and 6 bases lay outside the gene matches. The CDR3 sequence is CASSLWTGTGVYGYTF. In DNA, the CDR3 is TGTGCCAGCAGTTTATGGACCGGGACAGGGGTCTATGGCTACACCTTC.

J is TRBJ2-1 and V is TRBV11-2, with D maybe TRBD1 (6 bases). This CDR3 region has 15 residues. The V gene's germline CDR1 is SGHAT and CDR2 FQNNGV. Trimming pared 3 bases from V and 0 bases from J, leaving 9 bases between. The CDR3, as DNA: TGTGCCAGCAGCTTCCAGGGGCTCTCCTACAATGAGCAGTTCTTC. It encodes CASSFQGLSYNEQFF.

V usage is TRBV7-9 and J usage is TRBJ2-2, with a possible D match to TRBD1 (5 bases). V was clipped by 6 bases and J by 2 bases, with 13 bases between them. The germline gives CDR1 SEHNR, CDR2 FQNEAQ (reference sequence). This CDR3 contains 15 residues. The CDR3 is CASRVVQGNTGELFF. The CDR3 nucleotides read TGTGCCAGCAGGGTAGTGCAGGGCAACACCGGGGAGCTGTTTTTT. The full variable domain, rest sourced from reference TRBV7-9 and TRBJ2-2, is DTGVSQNPRHKITKRGQNVTFRCDPISEHNRLYWYRQTLGQGPEFLTYFQNEAQLEKSRLLSDRFSAERPKGSFSTLEIQRTEQGDSAMYLCASRVVQGNTGELFFGEGSRLTVL.

J is TRBJ1-6 and V is TRBV7-9, with 11 bases fitting TRBD1. Per the germline V gene, CDR1 is SEHNR and CDR2 is FQNEAQ (reference sequence). The length of the CDR3 is 16 residues. The V segment lost 3 bases and the J segment 9 bases; nucleotides outside the gene matches: 7. DNA of the CDR3: TGTGCCAGCAGCTTGGATACCGGGACAGGGGGTTCACCCCTCCACTTT. Translation gives CASSLDTGTGGSPLHF. Full variable domain (remainder filled in from reference TRBV7-9 and TRBJ1-6): DTGVSQNPRHKITKRGQNVTFRCDPISEHNRLYWYRQTLGQGPEFLTYFQNEAQLEKSRLLSDRFSAERPKGSFSTLEIQRTEQGDSAMYLCASSLDTGTGGSPLHFGNGTRLTVT.